Here is one TCR beta chain with its context. These data come from a study of T cell repertoires in ileal Crohn's disease. Study context: Thiopurines (about 10) or anti-TNF agents (about 19) were given postoperatively to about half. The M6 sample came from neoterminal ileum during colonoscopy after surgery.

The data were produced by immunoSEQ multiplex PCR, yet TCRdb's version contains in-frame clones alone and is incomplete. Of about 60,000 clones in the sample, approximately 91% were seen once. The time point denotes: neoterminal ileum biopsy at postoperative endoscopy, about 6 months after surgery. Losses at the gene ends were 2 bases for V and 5 bases for J; bases not matched to a gene: 8. Germline CDR1 reads LGHNA; CDR2 reads YSLEER. This CDR3 is built from 15 residues. The sequenced sample consisted of ileal tissue. The TCR sequence derives from an adult with Crohn's disease. The gene calls are TRBV4-3 and TRBJ2-7; 8 bases are shared with TRBD1. This CDR3 is CASSQQGASIDEQYF. CDR3 coding DNA: TGCGCCAGCAGCCAACAGGGGGCTTCGATCGACGAGCAGTACTTC.